The sequence of this TCR beta chain was determined in a study of cytomegalovirus exposure and HLA in healthy donors. The V segment lost 3 bases and the J segment 7 bases; nucleotides outside the gene matches: 16. The germline CDR1 and CDR2 sequences are SGDLS and YYNGEE. CDR3 length equals 16 residues. Concerning this clone itself: What it binds is unknown.

Study observations and caveats: There were a few CMV-associated chains whose specificity for CMV antigens was confirmed in vitro. Most subjects' HLA-A and HLA-B alleles were reportedly predicted from TCR beta sequences.

Amplification used 60 Vbeta primers and 13 Jbeta primers. In the original analysis: Later analysis identified tens of millions of unique TCR beta chains, 8.5 million to 13 million shared. Only in-frame clones appear in the TCRdb table, and some are missing; sequencing was by immunoSEQ multiplex PCR. That table gives V, J and clone size, and the DNA gave D and trimming. The table includes about 180,000 clones, around 81% detected once. The sequence was collected from a man in his forties in good health and CMV-seronegative. The specimen was PBMCs. This chain joins TRBV9 and TRBJ2-7, with TRBD1 matching 7 bases. The CDR3 DNA reads TGTGCCAGCAGCGCCGGCCCCAAGGGGGCGCGGAGAGAGCAGTACTTC. Its translation is CASSAGPKGARREQYF.